The source of this T cell receptor beta chain is a study of blood T cell repertoires in COVID-19 (dated by TCRdb to between 2020 and 2021). Background on the whole study: Samples covering the acute and convalescent phases of COVID-19 were provided by collaborators in the United States, Italy and Spain. The prospective study material was composed of cDNA or gDNA derived from T cells, B-cell-depleted T cells, or PBMCs. Subjects who had been exposed to COVID-19, were actively infected with it, or had recovered from it provided the deeply sampled blood TCRbeta repertoires that made up the dataset. The repertoires were released in a freely available public database intended as a resource for research on the immune response to SARS-CoV-2. The samples were drawn from the first 160 participants of the ongoing ImmuneRACE study and from 950 to 1,500 subjects provided by 6 global collaborators. Sample metadata almost always included a de-identified subject ID, COVID-19 status, age in years and sex. Where HLA class I and class II types were available, the types were taken from metadata supplied by the sample provider, not from assay-based typing. What the study reported, not specific to this receptor: How much clinical and demographic metadata was included differed by source and by participant, and the metadata was provided uncurated.

TCRbeta CDR3 regions were amplified from genomic DNA by means of the immunoSEQ Assay, a bias-controlled multiplex PCR. The original pipeline was this. The number of nucleated cells in each sample was estimated from the amplification of reference gene primers within the assay. Sequence reads were collapsed and filtered to measure the absolute abundance of every unique TCRbeta CDR3 rearrangement. Productive Simpson clonality was computed per sample as the square root of Simpson's diversity index over productive rearrangements. Entries here come from immuneACCESS through TCRdb and include only in-frame sequences with V and J called. Some clones fail to appear in such tables; in the studies checked, an unresolved V gene covers under half of the shortfall, and the cause of the remainder is unknown. From that table come the V and J calls and clone size; the DNA was used to work out D and trimming. The sample profile shows approximately 210,000 clones; approximately 80% of them were found once. The ten largest clones add up to about 3.2% of the sample.

V ends up 4 bases short and J 3 bases short, with an unmatched junction base count of 2. Spanning cysteine to phenylalanine, the CDR3 consists of 15 amino acids. Only the CDR3 DNA stays, 45 bases, in frame from base 1. From a lookup of the germline V gene (reference sequence), CDR1 and CDR2 are SSHAT and FNYEAQ. In its sample, this clone was seen once. Which antigen it targets is not known. The sample holds no much larger clone one base away, and base qualities are not on file. In the prospective study, participants were about 18 to 100 years old, resided in about two dozen geographic areas of the United States, and were enrolled through a virtual design. Cohort assignment in the prospective study relied on participant-reported clinical history from a screening survey and a study questionnaire. For ImmuneRACE Cohort 3, a participant was defined as recovered based on two consecutive negative NP/OP PCR tests, clearance by a healthcare professional, or resolution of symptoms. Each participant in the prospective study had whole blood, serum and a nasopharyngeal or oropharyngeal swab collected by mobile phlebotomists. Participants in the prospective study had the option to provide additional blood draws and questionnaires over a roughly 2-month period. Blood samples from the prospective study were shipped frozen or at room temperature prior to DNA extraction.

This receptor was taken from a woman aged 55-69 years who had recovered from COVID-19. Source material: PBMCs or T cells enriched from blood (not recorded which). The chain employs TRBV7-7 and TRBJ2-1; the central 11 bases match TRBD2. This receptor has the CDR3 CASSSGLADYNEQFF. DNA sequence: TGTGCCAGCAGCTCGGGACTAGCGGACTACAATGAGCAGTTCTTC.